These T cell receptor beta chains were read from a single sample in a study of blood T cell repertoires in COVID-19. This table comes from immunoSEQ multiplex PCR, and its TCRdb copy is limited to in-frame clones, with some not included. The data contain approximately 170,000 clones, 85% to 90% of them singletons. Sequenced input: peripheral blood. All receptors come from a woman aged 80 or over with COVID-19, enrolled during active disease. CDR3s include the opening cysteine and the closing phenylalanine or tryptophan. The D gene is left open where the match is weak. Size tells how often a clone was seen (once, few, many) or the class of an expanded clone, and some rows leave it out.

CDR3 protein: CASCETGGGTDTQYF
CDR3 DNA: TGTGCCAGTTGCGAAACAGGGGGGGGCACAGATACGCAGTATTTT
D gene: NA
V gene: TRBV19
clone size: NA
J gene: TRBJ2-3

CDR3 protein: CASPIQQGLAGGGDF
CDR3 DNA: TGTGCCAGTCCCATCCAGCAGGGACTAGCGGGGGGCGGAGACTTC
D gene: TRBD2
V gene: TRBV19
clone size: NA
J gene: TRBJ2-7

CDR3 protein: CASSAGTSEASQYF
CDR3 DNA: TGCGCCAGCAGCGCCGGGACTAGCGAGGCGTCCCAGTACTTC
D gene: TRBD2
V gene: TRBV5-1
clone size: NA
J gene: TRBJ2-5

CDR3 protein: CASSQIRETQYF
CDR3 DNA: TGTGCCAGCAGCCAAATCCGGGAGACCCAGTACTTC
D gene: NA
V gene: TRBV14
clone size: NA
J gene: TRBJ2-5

CDR3 protein: CASSQDGQGSQPQHF
CDR3 DNA: TGCGCCAGCAGCCAAGACGGACAGGGGAGTCAGCCCCAGCATTTT
D gene: TRBD1
V gene: TRBV4-3
clone size: NA
J gene: TRBJ1-5

CDR3 protein: CASSLHFRRGYEQYF
CDR3 DNA: TGTGCCAGCAGCCTCCATTTCAGGCGCGGGTACGAGCAGTACTTC
D gene: NA
V gene: TRBV28
clone size: NA
J gene: TRBJ2-7

CDR3 protein: CASRIQGNSEKLFF
CDR3 DNA: TGTGCCAGCAGAATACAGGGTAATAGCGAAAAACTGTTTTTT
D gene: NA
V gene: TRBV28
clone size: NA
J gene: TRBJ1-4

CDR3 protein: CASRQDRGGWEYSNQPQHF
CDR3 DNA: TGTGCCAGTCGCCAAGATAGGGGAGGTTGGGAGTATAGCAATCAGCCCCAGCATTTT
D gene: NA
V gene: TRBV19
clone size: NA
J gene: TRBJ1-5

CDR3 protein: CASSPDRYYGYTF
CDR3 DNA: TGTGCCAGCTCACCAGACAGGTACTATGGCTACACCTTC
D gene: NA
V gene: TRBV18
clone size: NA
J gene: TRBJ1-2

CDR3 protein: CASSPWTTGELFF
CDR3 DNA: TGTGCCAGCAGCCCCTGGACAACCGGGGAGCTGTTTTTT
D gene: NA
V gene: TRBV9
clone size: NA
J gene: TRBJ2-2

CDR3 protein: CASRGWGANTGELFF
CDR3 DNA: TGTGCCAGCAGGGGGTGGGGCGCGAACACCGGGGAGCTGTTTTTT
D gene: NA
V gene: TRBV2
clone size: once
J gene: TRBJ2-2

CDR3 protein: CASSQDFHTGELFF
CDR3 DNA: TGTGCCAGCAGCCAAGACTTTCACACCGGGGAGCTGTTTTTT
D gene: NA
V gene: TRBV4-2
clone size: NA
J gene: TRBJ2-2

CDR3 protein: CASSPPEAWVDTQYF
CDR3 DNA: TGTGCCAGTAGTCCTCCCGAGGCCTGGGTGGATACGCAGTATTTT
D gene: NA
V gene: TRBV19
clone size: NA
J gene: TRBJ2-3

CDR3 protein: CASSPTGEYGANVLTF
CDR3 DNA: TGTGCCAGCAGCCCTACAGGGGAGTATGGGGCCAACGTCCTGACTTTC
D gene: TRBD1
V gene: TRBV7-9
clone size: NA
J gene: TRBJ2-6